This TCR beta chain was sequenced for a study of shared clonotypes between healthy human individuals. Background on the study: Donor composition was two women and three men, aged 18 to 49. CD8 memory received one plate per donor, CD8 naive two, CD4 memory three and CD4 naive three.

Germline CDR1 reads SGHTS; CDR2 reads YDEGEE. The trim removed 1 base at V and 4 bases at J, leaving 18 bases unmatched. The CDR3 sequence is 19 residues long. CD8 cells regarded as naive lacked CD45RO, were positively chosen for CCR7, and omitted terminally differentiated effector memory CD45RA+ cells. Profiling relied on immunoSEQ multiplex PCR, and the TCRdb table lists in-frame clones only, not all of them. The sample comprises a few million clones, roughly 93% of which are singletons, and about 1.7% rests with the top ten. Points from the study as a whole: Researchers found naive subsets generally carried larger estimated richness than memory subsets. Sharing across four donors was highest in naive CD4 (approximately 5%) and lowest in memory CD8 (around 0.4%).

Turning to this clone: No antigen is known for it.

V and J are TRBV5-8 and TRBJ2-7, with 9 bases aligning to TRBD2. This clonotype was obtained from a man aged 18 to 35 in good health. Some clones in this sample may be carry-over from other donors' samples. The specimen sequenced was naive CD8+ T cells from PBMCs. In nucleotides, the CDR3 is TGTGCCAGCAGCTTGTTGGGGACTAGCAGGTTTAGCGGTTTGTACGAGCAGTACTTC. Translation: CASSLLGTSRFSGLYEQYF.